This T cell receptor (beta chain) derives from a study of blood T cells in healthy people across ages. Notes on the study in general: From one million sequenced T cells, diversity estimates were lower bounds.

There are 15 residues in the CDR3. With 0 bases clipped from V and 0 bases from J, the junction kept 1 base outside the gene matches. Germline-derived CDR1 and CDR2 are LGHNA and YSLEER. Combining a sample-barcoded 5' primer with a J-beta primer mix, a second PCR ran for about 6 to 11 cycles. TCRdb passed the 5' RACE reads through MiXCR, listing each CDR3 protein once. Of nearly 800,000 distinct CDR3 sequences detected, roughly three fifths appear once; the ten largest clones hold around a quarter. This clonotype was seen only a few times. No antigen is known for it. The material sequenced was blood. The source of this sequence is a man aged 35 to 55 in good health. V and J are TRBV4-3 and TRBJ2-5; 7 bases are a match to TRBD1. CDR3 in DNA: TGCGCCAGCAGCCAAGAAGGGACAGACCAAGAGACCCAGTACTTC. Amino acids: CASSQEGTDQETQYF.